The clone carrying this T cell receptor beta chain was detected many times. The sample comes from a study of T cells in Graves' hyperthyroidism and ophthalmopathy. RNA transcripts served as the template for amplifying TCR beta CDR3 regions. First-round RT-PCR of the TCR CDR3 relied on the HTBI primer set. MiXCR was run by TCRdb on the multiplex PCR reads, yielding one entry per CDR3 protein. This table has hundreds of thousands of distinct CDR3 sequences, under 25% appearing once. Unmatched junction bases numbered 7, after V lost 7 bases and J lost 4 bases. This CDR3 spans 14 amino acids. Germline CDR1 reads SNHLY; CDR2 reads FYNNEI.

This clonotype was sampled from a young man with Graves' ophthalmopathy. The V and J genes are TRBV2 and TRBJ1-1, with 9 nucleotides matching TRBD1. Material for sequencing was blood. CDR3 protein: CASTMDRGGTEAFF. The CDR3 nucleotides are TGTGCCAGCACTATGGACAGGGGAGGCACTGAAGCTTTCTTT. Combining the CDR3 with reference TRBV2 and TRBJ1-1 gives the whole variable domain EPEVTQTPSHQVTQMGQEVILRCVPISNHLYFYWYRQILGQKVEFLVSFYNNEISEKSEIFDDQFSVERPDGSNFTLKIRSTKLEDSAMYFCASTMDRGGTEAFFGQGTRLTVV.